A selection of T cell receptor beta chains follows, all from one sample in a study of blood T cell repertoires in COVID-19. Assay: immunoSEQ multiplex PCR; the TCRdb copy retains only in-frame clones and omits some. The sample shows roughly 180,000 clones, about 81% of them seen only once. Sequencing was carried out using peripheral blood. These receptor sequences come from a woman of 80 years or more with COVID-19, enrolled during active disease. The CDR3 runs from the conserved cysteine through the conserved F or W. A D gene is named only where the DNA matches it firmly. Not every row has a clone size; where given, it reads once, few, many or a size class.

J gene | D gene | clone size | V gene | CDR3 protein | CDR3 DNA
TRBJ1-2 | NA | NA | TRBV7-8 | CASSLVAENYGYTF | TGTGCCAGCAGCTTAGTTGCAGAAAACTATGGCTACACCTTC
TRBJ1-6 | TRBD1 | NA | TRBV7-9 | CASNRDSNNSPLHF | TGTGCCAGCAACCGGGACAGCAATAATTCACCCCTCCACTTT
TRBJ2-5 | NA | NA | TRBV9 | CASSVGQGQWTQYF | TGTGCCAGCAGCGTAGGCCAGGGCCAGTGGACCCAGTACTTC
TRBJ1-2 | NA | NA | TRBV4-1 | CASSRVPSGGYTF | TGCGCCAGCAGCCGAGTCCCTTCGGGTGGCTACACCTTC
TRBJ2-7 | NA | NA | TRBV5-6 | CASSGYGVFYEQYF | TGTGCCAGCAGCGGTTACGGGGTTTTCTACGAGCAGTACTTC
TRBJ1-2 | NA | NA | TRBV4-1 | CASSPIRGGGVREGGYTF | TGCGCCAGCAGCCCCATAAGGGGCGGGGGAGTGCGTGAAGGTGGCTACACCTTC
TRBJ2-7 | TRBD1 | once | TRBV29-1 | CSVVRTGQGYEQYF | TGCAGCGTTGTTCGGACAGGGCAGGGCTACGAGCAGTACTTC
TRBJ1-5 | NA | NA | TRBV5-5 | CASSFRADSNQPQHF | TGTGCCAGCAGCTTTCGCGCGGATAGCAATCAGCCCCAGCATTTT
TRBJ1-1 | NA | NA | TRBV11-2 | CASSLGFPGNTEAFF | TGTGCCAGCAGCTTAGGGTTTCCGGGGAACACTGAAGCTTTCTTT
TRBJ2-3 | TRBD2 | NA | TRBV29-1 | CSVLTQAGGAGDTQYF | TGCAGCGTCCTGACCCAAGCGGGGGGCGCGGGAGATACGCAGTATTTT
TRBJ2-1 | TRBD2 | NA | TRBV30 | CAWRKRGGLNEQFF | TGTGCCTGGAGGAAGCGGGGGGGCCTAAATGAGCAGTTCTTC
TRBJ1-5 | NA | NA | TRBV19 | CASSIGVGGNQPQHF | TGTGCCAGTAGTATAGGGGTAGGGGGCAATCAGCCCCAGCATTTT
TRBJ2-3 | NA | NA | TRBV3-1/TRBV3-2 | CASSPLAGIDTQYF | TGTGCCAGCAGCCCCCTAGCCGGGATAGATACGCAGTATTTT
TRBJ2-5 | NA | NA | TRBV5-1 | CASSWQGSETQYF | TGCGCCAGCAGCTGGCAGGGTTCGGAGACCCAGTACTTC
TRBJ2-7 | TRBD1 | NA | TRBV5-4 | CASSSRQGSSYEQYF | TGTGCCAGCAGTTCCCGACAGGGGAGCTCCTACGAGCAGTACTTC
TRBJ1-5 | TRBD1 | few | TRBV2 | CASSDRQGDQPQHF | TGTGCCAGCAGTGATAGACAGGGGGACCAGCCCCAGCATTTT
TRBJ1-3 | TRBD1 | once | TRBV2 | CASSLTGTDGNTIYF | TGTGCCAGCAGCCTGACCGGGACAGATGGAAACACCATATATTTT
TRBJ2-3 | NA | NA | TRBV13 | CASSSIRTGVLLSDTQYF | TGTGCCAGCAGCTCCATTCGCACGGGGGTTCTACTCTCTGATACGCAGTATTTT
TRBJ2-7 | TRBD2 | NA | TRBV7-2 | CASSLPSGRGYEQYF | TGTGCCAGCAGCTTGCCCAGCGGGAGGGGGTACGAGCAGTACTTC
TRBJ2-7 | TRBD1 | NA | TRBV3-1/TRBV3-2 | CASSPGQGLGEQYF | TGTGCCAGCAGCCCGGGACAGGGCTTGGGGGAGCAGTACTTC
TRBJ1-4 | NA | NA | TRBV19 | CASTHRATNEKLFF | TGTGCCAGTACTCACAGGGCCACTAATGAAAAACTGTTTTTT
TRBJ2-1 | NA | NA | TRBV11-1 | CASSLPSGLNNEQFF | TGTGCCAGCAGCTTACCCTCGGGACTTAACAATGAGCAGTTCTTC